A single sample is the source of the 21 T cell receptor beta chains below, sequenced in a study of cytomegalovirus exposure and HLA in healthy donors. The study ran its PCR with 60 Vbeta and 13 Jbeta primers. Measured with immunoSEQ multiplex PCR; TCRdb has only the in-frame clones, and not every one. The data contain about 150,000 clones, 70% to 90% of them singletons. Sequencing was carried out using PBMCs. These TCRs come from a woman under 30 in good health and CMV-seronegative.

The V and J genes are TRBV6-1 and TRBJ2-2; 7 nucleotides line up with TRBD2. J lost 3 bases, V lost 6 bases, and 1 base had no gene match. The CDR3 contains 13 residues. The germline gives CDR1 MNHNS, CDR2 SASEGT. CDR3 coding DNA: TGTGCCAGCAGGGCGGGGGACACCGGGGAGCTGTTTTTT. This gives the protein CASRAGDTGELFF.

This clone was seen just once. V gene TRBV6-5 combines with J gene TRBJ1-1; no clear D gene. V was pared by 0 bases and J by 4 bases, with 15 bases between. The CDR3 has 16 residues. Germline V gene data show CDR1 as MNHEY and CDR2 as SVGAGI. The CDR3 nucleotides are TGTGCCAGCAGTTACTCGAGGAGAGCTTCGAGCACTGAAGCTTTCTTT. As protein: CASSYSRRASSTEAFF.

This sequence joins TRBV4-1 and TRBJ2-1, with 11 nucleotides matching TRBD2. Germline V CDR1 and CDR2: MGHRA, YSYEKL. This CDR3 has 14 amino acids. V shed 0 bases, J shed 13 bases, and the junction held 5 bases outside the gene matches. As DNA, the CDR3 is TGCGCCAGCAGCCAAGATCCCCTAGCGGGAGGACAGTTCTTC. This translates into CASSQDPLAGGQFF.

CDR3 nucleotide sequence: TGTGCCTCCCGGGATTCGAACACCGGGGAGCTGTTTTTT. This codes for CASRDSNTGELFF. The gene calls are TRBV30 and TRBJ2-2; D is possibly TRBD2 (5 bases). The germline CDR1 and CDR2 sequences are GTSNPN and SVGIG (reference sequence). This CDR3 is 13 amino acids long. V lost 7 bases, J lost 0 bases, and 9 bases lay in between.

This chain joins TRBV27 and TRBJ2-1; D is unresolved. V was trimmed by 5 bases and J by 15 bases, leaving 17 bases between them. CDR1 MNHEY and CDR2 SMNVEV come from the germline V gene (reference sequence). The CDR3 extends over 12 amino acids. The CDR3 sequence: CASSTNGGSRFF. CDR3 bases: TGTGCCAGCAGTACAAACGGCGGCAGCCGGTTCTTC.

The chain uses TRBV2 and TRBJ2-1; 8 bases agree with TRBD2. This CDR3 has 15 amino acids. Germline values: CDR1 SNHLY, CDR2 FYNNEI. V shed 9 bases, J shed 4 bases, and the junction held 11 bases outside the gene matches. CDR3 loop: CASGAKSGGYNEQFF. The CDR3 nucleotides are TGTGCCAGTGGTGCGAAAAGCGGGGGTTACAATGAGCAGTTCTTC.

The V call is TRBV19, the J call TRBJ1-2; D is perhaps TRBD1 (6 bases). Trimming shortened V by 8 bases and J by 1 base, and 14 bases separated the two germline ends. The CDR3 consists of 14 residues. Germline CDR1 is LNHDA and CDR2 is SQIVND (reference sequence). CDR3 residues: CASRQGSYNYGYTF. The CDR3 nucleotides are TGTGCCAGTCGTCAGGGGAGCTATAACTATGGCTACACCTTC.

This clone was seen only once. V is TRBV4-1 and J is TRBJ1-2; D is unresolved. CDR1 MGHRA and CDR2 YSYEKL come from the germline V gene. With 1 base removed from V and 8 bases from J, the gap between germline ends came to 17 bases. The CDR3 is 15 amino acids. CDR3 residues: CASSQGERSNIGYTF. In nucleotides, the CDR3 is TGCGCCAGCAGCCAAGGTGAGAGGAGCAATATCGGCTACACCTTC.

The chain joins TRBV28 to TRBJ1-2; D ambiguous. CDR1 is MDHEN and CDR2 is SYDVKM in the germline V gene. CDR3 length: 14 amino acids. V gave up 3 bases and J gave up 5 bases, with 13 bases separating them. DNA of the CDR3: TGTGCCAGCAGTTTCACCGGGAAGCCTTATGGCTACACCTTC. Amino acid sequence: CASSFTGKPYGYTF.

The chain joins TRBV6-1 to TRBJ1-5; 10 bases line up with TRBD1. Germline V gene lookup returns CDR1 MNHNS and CDR2 SASEGT. The junction had 10 bases not matched to a gene; V was cut back by 10 bases and J by 4 bases. The CDR3 loop spans 15 amino acids. The CDR3 region is CAIKPQDRGNQPQHF. In nucleotides, the CDR3 is TGTGCCATAAAACCTCAGGACAGGGGGAATCAGCCCCAGCATTTT.

The chain employs TRBV15 and TRBJ1-5; D is undetermined. This CDR3 is 14 amino acids long. V lost 0 bases to trimming and J lost 4 bases, with 7 bases between them. The germline CDR1 and CDR2 sequences are LNHNV and YYDKDF (reference sequence). CDR3 in amino acids: CATSRDIYNQPQHF. CDR3 DNA sequence: TGTGCCACCAGCAGAGATATTTATAATCAGCCCCAGCATTTT.

The chain links TRBV18 to TRBJ1-4, with 12 nucleotides matching TRBD1. V was pared by 6 bases and J by 4 bases, with 3 bases of the junction left unmatched. The germline gives CDR1 KGHSH, CDR2 LQKENI. There are 15 residues in the CDR3. The CDR3 DNA reads TGTGCCAGCTCGGGACAGGGGGCCGTTAATGAAAAACTGTTTTTT. Encoded protein: CASSGQGAVNEKLFF.

This chain links TRBV4-2 with TRBJ2-3; 13 nucleotides match TRBD2. Trimming removed 4 bases from V and 0 bases from J; junction bases left unmatched: 7. Germline-derived CDR1 and CDR2 are LGHNA and YNFKEQ. The CDR3 has 18 amino acids. The DNA of the CDR3 is TGTGCCAGCAGCCGAACTAGCGGGGGGGATTCTAGCACAGATACGCAGTATTTT. This sequence encodes CASSRTSGGDSSTDTQYF.

The gene calls are TRBV30 and TRBJ1-2, with 9 bases lining up with TRBD1. V lost 3 bases and J lost 4; bases outside the gene matches: 6. This CDR3 is built from 14 residues. The germline V gene encodes CDR1 GTSNPN and CDR2 SVGIG (reference sequence). The CDR3 loop is CAWRGDRESYGYTF. For the CDR3, the DNA is TGTGCCTGGAGGGGGGACAGGGAGAGCTATGGCTACACCTTC.

The genes are TRBV4-3 and TRBJ1-2, with 7 bases identical to TRBD1. With V trimmed by 4 bases and J by 5 bases, 16 bases remained unmatched. Germline V lookup: CDR1 LGHNA, CDR2 YSLEER. The CDR3 runs 17 residues. CDR3 region: CASSLTAGTEVGYGYTF. CDR3 DNA: TGCGCCAGCAGCCTCACCGCCGGGACAGAGGTGGGGTATGGCTACACCTTC.

The chain has TRBV28 and TRBJ1-1; weak D call: TRBD1 (6 bases). There are 13 residues in the CDR3. The germline CDR1 and CDR2 sequences are MDHEN and SYDVKM. With 10 bases removed from V and 3 bases from J, the gap between germline ends came to 15 bases. In DNA form, the CDR3 reads TGTGCCACCGTAGACAGGATCTACACTGAAGCTTTCTTT. It encodes CATVDRIYTEAFF.

The CDR3 DNA sequence: TGTGCCAGTCTGGACAGGGCCCACAATCAGCCCCAGCATTTT. It encodes CASLDRAHNQPQHF. V is TRBV19 and J is TRBJ1-5; 8 positions agree with TRBD1. The CDR3 has 14 amino acids. The J segment lost 3 bases and the V segment lost 8 bases, leaving 6 bases of the junction unmatched. Germline loops: CDR1 LNHDA, CDR2 SQIVND (reference sequence).

The chain is built from TRBV27 and TRBJ1-6; TRBD1 is a possible D gene (6 bases). Germline-derived CDR1 and CDR2 are MNHEY and SMNVEV (reference sequence). The CDR3 length is 17 residues. V was cut by 5 bases and J by 2 bases, with 16 bases left in between. The DNA for the CDR3 is TGTGCCAGCAGTAAAAAAGGGGGGGGGACCTATAATTCACCCCTCCACTTT. Translated, it gives CASSKKGGGTYNSPLHF.

The chain employs TRBV28 and TRBJ2-7; 7 bases are shared with TRBD1. Germline V gene data show CDR1 as MDHEN and CDR2 as SYDVKM. Germline trimming cut 6 bases from V and 3 bases from J; bases unmatched to any gene: 8. This CDR3 region has 14 residues. The CDR3, as DNA: TGTGCCAGCAGGGGGGACAGTGAAAACTACGAGCAGTACTTC. Residues: CASRGDSENYEQYF.

The rearrangement joins TRBV5-1 to TRBJ2-6, with 7 bases matching TRBD1. With V trimmed by 2 bases and J by 0 bases, 5 bases remained unmatched. The CDR3 spans 17 residues. Germline CDR1 and CDR2: SGHRS and YFSETQ. The CDR3 DNA sequence: TGCGCCAGCAGCTTTAGGGGACAGATCTCTGGGGCCAACGTCCTGACTTTC. Protein product: CASSFRGQISGANVLTF.

The chain recombines TRBV7-8 with TRBJ2-6, with 8 nucleotides matching TRBD1. V trimming: 5 bases; J trimming: 0 bases; junction bases outside the gene matches: 12. The CDR3 length is 19 residues. The germline V gene encodes CDR1 SGHVS and CDR2 FQNEAQ. CDR3 coding DNA: TGTGCCAGCAGCCCCCGAAGACAGGGGAAAATCTCTGGGGCCAACGTCCTGACTTTC. It is translated as CASSPRRQGKISGANVLTF.